This T cell receptor beta chain is from a study of identical twins. Study results and caveats: Researchers reported excess low generation probability among twin-shared out-of-frame alpha sequences. Twins showed weaker excess sharing in their beta out-of-frame sequences.

Healthy Caucasians supplied all donations. Template switching added a universal primer site, and cDNA bore unique molecular identifiers. A single record per CDR3 protein comes from TCRdb applying MiXCR to the 5' RACE reads. In the table there are around 290,000 distinct CDR3 sequences, roughly 8.6% of which are singletons. This clonotype was detected many times. Its antigen is undetermined. The CDR3 spans 15 residues. Germline V gives CDR1 WSHSY, CDR2 SAAADI. V was pared by 3 bases and J by 1 base, with 13 bases between. In addition, the sample was reused for a study of yellow fever vaccine responses in identical twins.

The sequenced sample consisted of CD8+ T cells sorted from blood. The clonotype was recovered from a woman between 18 and 29 years old in good health. The V gene is TRBV10-2, the J gene TRBJ2-7; no clear D. The CDR3 reads CASSERWRESYEQYF. The CDR3 bases are TGCGCCAGCAGTGAAAGGTGGAGAGAATCCTACGAGCAGTACTTC.